This entry features one T cell receptor (beta chain) sequence. This sample is drawn from a study of sequential checkpoint blockade in melanoma. Treatment: randomized to nivolumab then ipilimumab (arm A) or the reverse (arm B). Sorted cells were live CD3+CD8+, lacking CD19 and CD56, from PBMCs. Data came from immunoSEQ multiplex PCR; TCRdb stores just in-frame clones and leaves some out. The table includes about 32,000 clones, 82% detected once. The TCR was taken from a human donor with melanoma. The source was CD8+ T cells sorted from blood (inferred from file names), collected from a patient given nivolumab and ipilimumab in sequence.

The DNA of the CDR3 is TGCGCCAGCAGCCAACTAGCGGCGGGGGGGGACGAGCAGTACTTC. Protein: CASSQLAAGGDEQYF. This sequence joins TRBV5-1 and TRBJ2-7, with 9 bases identical to TRBD2. Germline loops: CDR1 SGHRS, CDR2 YFSETQ. Trimming took 4 bases from V and 5 from J; bases not matched to a gene: 10. This CDR3 region has 15 residues.